This T cell receptor (beta chain) comes out of a study of blood T cell repertoires in COVID-19. With 0 bases removed from V and 1 base from J, the gap between germline ends came to 10 bases. The CDR3 is made up of 15 amino acids. Germline loops: CDR1 SGHKS, CDR2 YYEKEE (reference sequence). Per the original data handling: Scientists estimated how many nucleated cells there were by amplifying reference gene primers. Repertoires were generated with immunoSEQ multiplex PCR, while TCRdb's copy carries only in-frame clones and drops some. The V and J calls and clone size come from that table; D and trimming were worked out from the DNA. The sample records tens of thousands of clones, around 80% being singletons.

Sequencing was carried out using peripheral blood. This sequence joins TRBV5-5 and TRBJ2-5; a possible D gene is TRBD2 (6 bases). The sequence was obtained from a human donor in a cohort sampled during active COVID-19. The CDR3: CASSLGGTLQETQYF. As DNA, the CDR3 is TGTGCCAGCAGCTTGGGCGGGACCCTCCAAGAGACCCAGTACTTC.